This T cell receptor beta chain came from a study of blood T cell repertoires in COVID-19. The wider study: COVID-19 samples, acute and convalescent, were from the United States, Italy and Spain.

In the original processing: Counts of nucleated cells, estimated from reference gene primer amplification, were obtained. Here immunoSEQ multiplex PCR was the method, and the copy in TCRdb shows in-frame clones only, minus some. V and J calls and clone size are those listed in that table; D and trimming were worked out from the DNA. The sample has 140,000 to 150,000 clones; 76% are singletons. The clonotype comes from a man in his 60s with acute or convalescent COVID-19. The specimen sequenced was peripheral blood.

Here the CDR3 reads CASSHGGVAGELFF. In DNA form, the CDR3 reads TGTGCCAGCAGCCACGGCGGGGTCGCCGGGGAGCTGTTTTTT. The rearrangement joins TRBV28 to TRBJ2-2, with D tentatively TRBD2 (6 bases). CDR1 and CDR2 (germline): MDHEN, SYDVKM. Trimming removed 6 bases from V and 6 bases from J, with 14 bases in between. This CDR3 is built from 14 residues. The whole variable domain, remainder taken from reference TRBV28 and TRBJ2-2, is DVKVTQSSRYLVKRTGEKVFLECVQDMDHENMFWYRQDPGLGLRLIYFSYDVKMKEKGDIPEGYSVSREKKERFSLILESASTNQTSMYLCASSHGGVAGELFFGEGSRLTVL.